This T cell receptor (beta chain) stems from a study of cytomegalovirus exposure and HLA in healthy donors. Study observations and caveats: Associated with cytomegalovirus, according to the listing, were 150 to 200 TCR beta chains. V- and J-gene trimming of TCR beta was linked (in a later analysis) to a missense DCLRE1C variant.

With 60 Vbeta and 13 Jbeta primers, the PCR was carried out. Sequencing used immunoSEQ multiplex PCR; TCRdb keeps in-frame clones, though not all of them. This table holds 250,000 to 350,000 clones, approximately 90% found once. About this clone: Its antigen remains unknown.

The CDR3 runs to 13 residues. After removal of 5 bases from V and 4 bases from J, the junction contained 2 bases not matched to a gene. Per germline, CDR1 SEHNR and CDR2 FQNEAQ (reference sequence). The chain recombines TRBV7-9 with TRBJ1-5; the match to TRBD1 covers 7 bases. What was sequenced was PBMCs. The TCR sequence derives from a man aged 35-49 years in good health and CMV-seropositive. DNA of the CDR3: TGTGCCAGCAGCCCACAGGGGAATCAGCCCCAGCATTTT. Its protein is CASSPQGNQPQHF.